Shown below are 32 T cell receptor beta chains from a single sample sequenced in a study of blood T cell repertoires in COVID-19. Generated by immunoSEQ multiplex PCR, the TCRdb table keeps only in-frame clones and is missing some. The top ten clones hold less than 7% of a sample with about 200,000 clones, over 70% of them seen once. Source material: peripheral blood. The receptor source for this set is a woman in her sixties or seventies with acute or convalescent COVID-19.

This clone has more than one count but fewer than ten. The chain is built from TRBV4-1 and TRBJ2-3, with no clear D. CDR1 MGHRA and CDR2 YSYEKL come from the germline V gene. This CDR3 region has 14 residues. V was cut by 6 bases and J by 2 bases, with 12 bases left in between. This CDR3 reads CASSDVGATDTQYF. The CDR3 bases are TGCGCCAGCAGTGATGTGGGCGCCACAGATACGCAGTATTTT.

The V gene is TRBV28, the J gene TRBJ1-6; maybe TRBD1 (6 bases). Germline V CDR1 and CDR2: MDHEN, SYDVKM. The CDR3 is 17 residues long. Trimming stripped 7 bases from V and 8 bases from J, with 24 bases between. The CDR3 sequence: CASTQLGGGSGDSPLHF. In DNA, the CDR3 is TGTGCCAGCACCCAACTAGGGGGGGGCTCTGGGGATTCACCCCTCCACTTT.

The genes are TRBV7-3 and TRBJ2-7; the match to TRBD1 covers 8 bases. The V gene's germline CDR1 is SGHTA and CDR2 FQGTGA. The V segment lost 5 bases and the J segment 0 bases; nucleotides outside the gene matches: 6. CDR3 length equals 15 residues. The CDR3 sequence: CASSGGTGSSYEQYF. The CDR3 DNA reads as TGTGCCAGCAGCGGAGGGACAGGCAGCTCCTACGAGCAGTACTTC.

The chain couples TRBV4-2 to TRBJ1-5; possible D gene TRBD1, 6 bases. Germline values: CDR1 LGHNA, CDR2 YNFKEQ. Trimming stripped 0 bases from V and 7 bases from J, with 10 bases between. The CDR3 runs to 14 residues. CDR3 nucleotide sequence: TGTGCCAGCAGCCAAGATCCAGGGGAACAGCCCCAGCATTTT. As protein: CASSQDPGEQPQHF.

The CDR3 protein is CATSDLAGDGYTF. CDR3 bases: TGTGCCACCAGTGATCTGGCAGGGGATGGCTACACCTTC. The chain has TRBV24-1 and TRBJ1-2; D is possibly TRBD1 (6 bases). CDR3 length: 13 residues. CDR1 and CDR2 from the germline V gene are KGHDR and SFDVKD. Trimming cost V 3 bases and J 6 bases, with 10 bases left between them.

Comments on this clone: Mismatch with germline at one junction end may stem from a read error. The J gene is TRBJ2-5, the V gene TRBV7-3, with TRBD2 matching over 13 bases. The CDR3 has 18 amino acids. Looked up from germline, CDR1 is SGHTA and CDR2 is FQGTGA. CDR3 residues: CASSPGTSGITSQGTQYF. In DNA form, the CDR3 reads TGTGCCAGCAGCCCCGGGACTAGCGGGATTACCAGCCAAGGGACCCAGTACTTC.

The genes are TRBV5-4 and TRBJ2-3, with D possibly matching TRBD1 (6 bases). CDR1 and CDR2 (germline): SGHNT, YYREEE (reference sequence). The CDR3 consists of 15 residues. The V end lost 0 bases, the J end lost 4 bases, and 12 bases lay between the germline ends. CDR3: CASSLAGAGADTQYF. DNA for the CDR3: TGTGCCAGCAGCTTGGCCGGGGCAGGGGCAGATACGCAGTATTTT.

This clone appeared a few times. The gene calls are TRBV10-3 and TRBJ2-2; a possible D gene is TRBD2 (6 bases). CDR1 is ENHRY and CDR2 is SYGVKD in the germline V gene. Trimming took off 8 bases at V and 0 bases at J, with 7 bases between the two ends. CDR3 length equals 13 residues. In DNA form, the CDR3 reads TGTGCCATCGGGACTGCGAACACCGGGGAGCTGTTTTTT. Protein: CAIGTANTGELFF.

This sequence joins TRBV28 and TRBJ2-7; 15 bases are a match to TRBD2. This CDR3 spans 16 amino acids. J was trimmed by 7 bases and V by 2 bases; bases with no gene match: 6. Germline CDR1 is MDHEN and CDR2 is SYDVKM. The CDR3 loop reads CASSLAGTSGRLEQYF. The DNA for the CDR3 is TGTGCCAGCAGTTTAGCCGGGACTAGCGGGAGGTTGGAGCAGTACTTC.

For the CDR3, the DNA is TGTGCCAGCAGTTTAGGGGGGGGCGGCACCGGGGAGCTGTTTTTT. Amino acids: CASSLGGGGTGELFF. This rearrangement joins TRBV28 to TRBJ2-2; maybe TRBD2 (7 bases). Deletions cut 2 bases from V and 4 bases from J, with 11 bases between. CDR1 and CDR2 from the germline V gene are MDHEN and SYDVKM. The CDR3 runs 15 residues.

The chain links TRBV24-1 to TRBJ1-2, with TRBD1 matching 9 bases. The length of the CDR3 is 18 residues. The germline gives CDR1 KGHDR, CDR2 SFDVKD. V lost 0 bases to trimming and J lost 4 bases; unmatched junction nucleotides: 11. Here the CDR3 reads CATSDLPTNRGLSYGYTF. CDR3 nucleotides: TGTGCCACCAGTGATTTGCCGACAAACAGGGGGCTCTCCTATGGCTACACCTTC.

CDR3 sequence: CSARVEYGYTF. In DNA form, the CDR3 reads TGCAGTGCTAGAGTTGAGTATGGCTACACCTTC. The rearrangement links TRBV20-1 to TRBJ1-2, with unresolved D. V was shortened by 1 base and J by 5 bases, with 5 bases between the two germline ends. Looked up from germline, CDR1 is DFQATT and CDR2 is SNEGSKA (reference sequence). This CDR3 is built from 11 residues.

The chain has TRBV28 and TRBJ1-2; 9 bases are shared with TRBD1. This CDR3 has 15 residues. Trimming at V came to 5 bases and at J to 4 bases, leaving 8 bases not matched to a gene. The germline V gene has CDR1 MDHEN and CDR2 SYDVKM. The CDR3 loop is CASSLQPGQGYGYTF. Here the CDR3 DNA reads TGTGCCAGCAGTCTCCAGCCGGGACAGGGCTATGGCTACACCTTC.

This sequence joins TRBV18 and TRBJ2-2; unclear D gene. Germline assignment: CDR1 KGHSH and CDR2 LQKENI. Trimming cost V 2 bases and J 3 bases, with 13 bases left between them. The CDR3 has 16 residues. The CDR3 DNA is TGTGCCAGCTCACCATTTGTGGTAGCCGACACCGGGGAGCTGTTTTTT. Its translation: CASSPFVVADTGELFF.

The chain combines TRBV10-3 with TRBJ2-3, with TRBD1 identical over 8 bases. The J segment lost 2 bases and the V segment lost 0 bases, leaving 1 base of the junction unmatched. This CDR3 is 15 amino acids long. From germline, CDR1 is ENHRY and CDR2 SYGVKD. CDR3 sequence reads: CAISESDRATDTQYF. The CDR3 coding sequence is TGTGCCATCAGTGAGTCGGACAGGGCCACAGATACGCAGTATTTT.

This clone has only a few counts. CDR3 region: CASTTGNSPLHF. DNA of the CDR3: TGTGCCAGCACGACAGGAAATTCACCCCTCCACTTT. The genes are TRBV28 and TRBJ1-6, with D possibly being TRBD1 (6 bases). Germline V gene data show CDR1 as MDHEN and CDR2 as SYDVKM. CDR3 length equals 12 residues. V lost 7 bases and J lost 7, with 8 bases in between. Variable domain in full (rest from reference TRBV28 and TRBJ1-6): DVKVTQSSRYLVKRTGEKVFLECVQDMDHENMFWYRQDPGLGLRLIYFSYDVKMKEKGDIPEGYSVSREKKERFSLILESASTNQTSMYLCASTTGNSPLHFGNGTRLTVT.

The rearrangement links TRBV21-1 to TRBJ2-2; the table's TRBD1 call for D was not verified on the DNA. TRBV21-1 is an annotated pseudogene. The CDR3 spans 14 residues. The CDR3 nucleotides are TGTGCCAGACTATGGACAGTTAACACCGGGGAGCTGTTTTTT. Its translation is CARLWTVNTGELFF.

The chain has TRBV9 and TRBJ2-7, with a tentative D call TRBD1 (7 bases). CDR1 and CDR2 from the germline V gene are SGDLS and YYNGEE. V gave up 0 bases and J gave up 3 bases, with 13 bases separating them. The CDR3 has 15 amino acids. The DNA of the CDR3 is TGTGCCAGCAGCGTAGCGGCAGGGGGGTACTACGAGCAGTACTTC. Residues: CASSVAAGGYYEQYF.

The chain joins TRBV30 to TRBJ1-2; D uncertain. V was cut by 3 bases and J by 4 bases, with 15 bases left in between. The germline CDR1 and CDR2 sequences are GTSNPN and SVGIG (reference sequence). There are 14 residues in the CDR3. The CDR3, as DNA: TGTGCCTGGAGCGCTATAGGCGGTGGCTATGGCTACACCTTC. It codes for CAWSAIGGGYGYTF.

The chain links TRBV4-1 to TRBJ2-3, with 9 bases that match TRBD2. The CDR3 contains 17 residues. Germline V CDR1 and CDR2: MGHRA, YSYEKL. Trimming removed 0 bases from V and 2 bases from J; junction bases left unmatched: 6. CDR3 in DNA: TGCGCCAGCAGCCAAGATCCCACTAGCGGGTACACAGATACGCAGTATTTT. This sequence encodes CASSQDPTSGYTDTQYF.

This clone has a handful of counts. The same CDR3 is also encoded by other DNA sequences in this sample. The V call is TRBV3-1 (or the pseudogene TRBV3-2), the J call TRBJ2-1, with D tentatively TRBD1 (6 bases). Germline-derived CDR1 and CDR2 are LGHDT and YNNKEL (reference sequence). The CDR3 is made up of 15 amino acids. Trimming cost V 4 bases and J 0 bases, with 10 bases left between them. The CDR3 coding sequence is TGTGCCAGCAGCCCGACAGGTAGCTCCTACAATGAGCAGTTCTTC. As protein: CASSPTGSSYNEQFF.

This clone came up a few times. The chain carries TRBV5-1 and TRBJ2-3, with 8 bases fitting TRBD2. CDR1 is SGHRS, CDR2 YFSETQ, per germline. This CDR3 is built from 16 residues. With V trimmed by 5 bases and J by 4 bases, 12 bases remained unmatched. The CDR3 DNA sequence: TGCGCCAGCAGAACCGGGACTAGTGGTTGGTCAGATACGCAGTATTTT. Encoded protein: CASRTGTSGWSDTQYF. Full variable domain (remainder filled in from reference TRBV5-1 and TRBJ2-3): KAGVTQTPRYLIKTRGQQVTLSCSPISGHRSVSWYQQTPGQGLQFLFEYFSETQRNKGNFPGRFSGRQFSNSRSEMNVSTLELGDSALYLCASRTGTSGWSDTQYFGPGTRLTVL.

The V call is TRBV5-4, the J call TRBJ2-2; 14 bases fit TRBD2. This CDR3 comprises 18 residues. V shed 0 bases and J 5 bases; nucleotides not matched to a gene: 6. Germline assignment: CDR1 SGHNT and CDR2 YYREEE (reference sequence). CDR3: CASSLGGLAGVGTGELFF. As DNA, the CDR3 is TGTGCCAGCAGCTTGGGGGGACTAGCGGGAGTAGGGACCGGGGAGCTGTTTTTT.

The chain joins TRBV27 to TRBJ1-1; D call uncertain. The CDR3 covers 16 residues. Trimming took off 5 bases at V and 4 bases at J, with 20 bases between the two ends. Germline CDR1 reads MNHEY; CDR2 reads SMNVEV (reference sequence). The CDR3 protein is CASSPVWPPSGTEAFF. The CDR3 nucleotides are TGTGCCAGCAGTCCTGTCTGGCCACCGAGCGGCACTGAAGCTTTCTTT.

V gene TRBV6-2 or TRBV6-3 combines with J gene TRBJ1-2, with 7 bases fitting TRBD1. This CDR3 is built from 18 residues. CDR1 and CDR2 from the germline V gene are MNHEY and SVGEGT. V gave up 0 bases and J gave up 3 bases; unmatched junction bases: 13. Here the CDR3 DNA reads TGTGCCAGCAGTTACTCGAACGCAGGGGGAAGACTTGACTATGGCTACACCTTC. Its translation: CASSYSNAGGRLDYGYTF.

The rearrangement links TRBV5-4 to TRBJ1-6; weak D call: TRBD1 (5 bases). V lost 5 bases and J lost 8, with 14 bases in between. The CDR3 has 14 amino acids. In germline, CDR1 is SGHNT, CDR2 YYREEE (reference sequence). This chain's CDR3 is CASRPSRDDSPLHF. The CDR3, as DNA: TGTGCCAGCAGACCGTCCAGGGATGATTCACCCCTCCACTTT.

The chain uses TRBV9 and TRBJ2-1; D may be TRBD1 (7 bases). The V end lost 4 bases, the J end lost 0 bases, and 14 bases lay between the germline ends. The CDR3 is made up of 16 amino acids. The V gene's germline CDR1 is SGDLS and CDR2 YYNGEE. The CDR3 nucleotides are TGTGCCAGCAGCCCTCAGGGGGGACGCTCCTACAATGAGCAGTTCTTC. Its translation is CASSPQGGRSYNEQFF.

Details on this clone: Other DNA sequences in this sample translate to the same CDR3. The chain links TRBV24-1 to TRBJ2-5; 8 bases fit TRBD1. V was pared by 0 bases and J by 2 bases, with 1 base of the junction left unmatched. Germline CDR1 KGHDR, CDR2 SFDVKD. The CDR3 covers 15 residues. CDR3 bases: TGTGCCACCAGTGATTTGGGGACAGGTCAAGAGACCCAGTACTTC. It yields the protein CATSDLGTGQETQYF.

The V call is TRBV5-1, the J call TRBJ2-3, with 7 bases that match TRBD1. The CDR3 runs 14 residues. V trimming: 4 bases; J trimming: 5 bases; junction bases outside the gene matches: 7. Looked up from germline, CDR1 is SGHRS and CDR2 is YFSETQ. The CDR3 nucleotides are TGCGCCAGCAGCCGTGGACAGGTCGAAGATACGCAGTATTTT. It is translated as CASSRGQVEDTQYF. Filled out from reference TRBV5-1 and TRBJ2-3, the complete variable domain reads KAGVTQTPRYLIKTRGQQVTLSCSPISGHRSVSWYQQTPGQGLQFLFEYFSETQRNKGNFPGRFSGRQFSNSRSEMNVSTLELGDSALYLCASSRGQVEDTQYFGPGTRLTVL.

The rearrangement links TRBV9 to TRBJ2-2; possibly TRBD1 for D (6 bases). V was shortened by 0 bases and J by 4 bases, with 16 bases between the two germline ends. The CDR3 contains 17 residues. The germline V gene encodes CDR1 SGDLS and CDR2 YYNGEE. CDR3 nucleotide sequence: TGTGCCAGCAGCGTAGCTCGGACAGCCTCGGGCACCGGGGAGCTGTTTTTT. It translates to CASSVARTASGTGELFF.

The V call is TRBV25-1, the J call TRBJ2-1; 7 bases are a match to TRBD2. V shed 4 bases, J shed 0 bases, and the junction held 9 bases outside the gene matches. Germline assignment: CDR1 MGHDK and CDR2 SYGVNS. The CDR3 consists of 17 residues. The CDR3 DNA reads as TGTGCCAGCAGTGCTAACGGGAGGACTAGCTCCTACAATGAGCAGTTCTTC. Translating gives CASSANGRTSSYNEQFF.

CDR3 amino acids: CASSEAGFSDGFSYEQYF. CDR3 sequence (DNA): TGTGCCAGCAGTGAGGCAGGGTTCTCGGACGGATTTTCCTACGAGCAGTACTTC. The V gene is TRBV2, the J gene TRBJ2-7; a weak D match, TRBD1 (5 bases). The germline V gene has CDR1 SNHLY and CDR2 FYNNEI. With 3 bases removed from V and 1 base from J, the gap between germline ends came to 22 bases. The CDR3 covers 18 residues.